Each of the 32 T cell receptor beta chains below was sequenced from the same sample in a study of blood T cell repertoires in COVID-19. Sequencing was performed with immunoSEQ multiplex PCR; in TCRdb, only in-frame clones are kept and a portion is missing. The sample has about 150,000 clones; around 80% are singletons. The specimen sequenced was peripheral blood. Receptor source: a man aged 55 to 69 with acute or convalescent COVID-19.

This chain connects TRBV7-8 to TRBJ2-6; D is perhaps TRBD2 (5 bases). Germline assignment: CDR1 SGHVS and CDR2 FQNEAQ. This CDR3 contains 16 residues. Trimming stripped 0 bases from V and 3 bases from J, with 9 bases between. The CDR3: CASSLASRDGANVLTF. CDR3 sequence (DNA): TGTGCCAGCAGCTTAGCCTCGAGGGATGGGGCCAACGTCCTGACTTTC. The full variable domain, in which reference TRBV7-8 and TRBJ2-6 provide the parts outside the CDR3, is GAGVSQSPRYKVAKRGQDVALRCDPISGHVSLFWYQQALGQGPEFLTYFQNEAQLDKSGLPSDRFFAERPEGSVSTLKIQRTQQEDSAVYLCASSLASRDGANVLTFGAGSRLTVL.

The gene calls are TRBV6-5 and TRBJ2-1; D possibly corresponds to TRBD1 (5 bases). The germline gives CDR1 MNHEY, CDR2 SVGAGI. The CDR3 contains 15 residues. V lost 6 bases to trimming and J lost 0 bases, with 12 bases between them. CDR3 sequence (DNA): TGTGCCAGCAGGAAGGGGTTCAGCTCCTACAATGAGCAGTTCTTC. Translated, it gives CASRKGFSSYNEQFF.

The rearrangement uses TRBV28 and TRBJ1-5; 7 nucleotides agree with TRBD1. This CDR3 region has 15 residues. The V gene's germline CDR1 is MDHEN and CDR2 SYDVKM. The V gene end was trimmed by 5 bases and the J gene end by 1 base; junction bases not matched to a gene: 5. The CDR3 DNA sequence: TGTGCCAGCAGTGATAGGACAGGCAGCAATCAGCCCCAGCATTTT. As protein: CASSDRTGSNQPQHF.

This chain links TRBV10-1 with TRBJ2-7; TRBD2 is a possible D gene (5 bases). Germline CDR1 reads WNHNN; CDR2 reads SYGVQD (reference sequence). The length of the CDR3 is 15 residues. Trimming cost V 6 bases and J 7 bases, with 22 bases left between them. The CDR3: CASSLHADSVREQYF. CDR3 nucleotide sequence: TGCGCCAGCAGCCTTCATGCGGACTCCGTTCGGGAGCAGTACTTC.

This clone turned up a few times. V and J are TRBV5-1 and TRBJ2-1; 11 nucleotides match TRBD2. With V trimmed by 3 bases and J by 4 bases, 3 bases remained unmatched. Germline CDR1 is SGHRS and CDR2 is YFSETQ. CDR3 length equals 15 residues. The DNA of the CDR3 is TGCGCCAGCAGCTCGACTAGCGGGGCTTACAATGAGCAGTTCTTC. This encodes CASSSTSGAYNEQFF.

This chain links TRBV5-6 with TRBJ1-6, with 7 bases identical to TRBD1. Germline CDR1 reads SGHDT; CDR2 reads YYEEEE. CDR3 size: 16 residues. The V and J ends lost 1 base and 10 bases, in that order; junction bases with no gene match: 11. In DNA, the CDR3 is TGTGCCAGCAGCTTGAGGGCCGGCGACAGGGCCTCACCCCTCCACTTT. Translation: CASSLRAGDRASPLHF.

This clone was seen a handful of times. The CDR3 DNA follows: TGTGCCAGCAGCCCCAACGGGAGGGAGCAGTTCTTC. Translated: CASSPNGREQFF. The genes are TRBV11-3 and TRBJ2-1; TRBD2 matches at 7 bases. Germline CDR1 reads SGHNT; CDR2 reads YENEEA. J was trimmed by 10 bases and V by 5 bases; bases with no gene match: 5. This CDR3 comprises 12 residues.

Only one count was recorded for this clone. V and J are TRBV6-5 and TRBJ2-3, with 11 bases fitting TRBD2. The CDR3 runs to 15 residues. Trimming cost V 6 bases and J 4 bases; bases outside gene matches: 6. Germline lookup yields CDR1 MNHEY and CDR2 SVGAGI. CDR3 loop: CASRGGTSGSDTQYF. CDR3 nucleotide sequence: TGTGCCAGCAGGGGGGGGACTAGCGGATCAGATACGCAGTATTTT.

This clone was found once. DNA of the CDR3: TGTGCCAGCAGTAAACAGATAAATGAGCAGTTCTTC. Its translation: CASSKQINEQFF. J is TRBJ2-1 and V is TRBV28; D is ambiguous. Deletions cut 5 bases from V and 7 bases from J, with 9 bases between. Germline assignment: CDR1 MDHEN and CDR2 SYDVKM. CDR3 length equals 12 residues.

In this sample, this clone turned up once. This rearrangement joins TRBV7-3 to TRBJ2-1, with TRBD2 matching 8 bases. Germline V gene lookup returns CDR1 SGHTA and CDR2 FQGTGA. The CDR3 is 15 amino acids. With V trimmed by 5 bases and J by 8 bases, 11 bases remained unmatched. CDR3 sequence: CASSKQAGVYYEQFF. The CDR3 DNA follows: TGTGCCAGCAGCAAGCAAGCGGGAGTATACTATGAGCAGTTCTTC.

This chain connects TRBV11-2 to TRBJ2-1, with D perhaps TRBD1 (6 bases). The V and J ends lost 0 bases and 5 bases respectively, with 14 bases between them. In germline, CDR1 is SGHAT, CDR2 FQNNGV. The CDR3 consists of 16 residues. CDR3 coding DNA: TGTGCCAGCAGCTTAGAATTTGCAGGGGAAGACAATGAGCAGTTCTTC. Translated: CASSLEFAGEDNEQFF.

The V call is TRBV3-1 (or the pseudogene TRBV3-2), the J call TRBJ2-1; 9 bases agree with TRBD2. The CDR3 is made up of 13 amino acids. J lost 9 bases, V lost 5 bases, and 5 bases had no gene match. Looked up from germline, CDR1 is LGHDT and CDR2 is YNNKEL (reference sequence). CDR3 residues: CASSSNSGSEQFF. The CDR3 nucleotides read TGTGCCAGCAGCTCAAATAGCGGGAGTGAGCAGTTCTTC.

The count of this clone is one. The chain has TRBV19 and TRBJ2-2, with D possibly being TRBD2 (7 bases). The germline CDR1 and CDR2 sequences are LNHDA and SQIVND (reference sequence). Trimming took off 6 bases at V and 4 bases at J, with 15 bases between the two ends. The CDR3 sequence is 15 residues long. DNA for the CDR3: TGTGCCAGTAGCGATGGGGGGGCGGGCACCGGGGAGCTGTTTTTT. Protein product: CASSDGGAGTGELFF.

The chain combines TRBV6-5 with TRBJ2-2, with D unresolved. Germline CDR1 reads MNHEY; CDR2 reads SVGAGI. Trimming left V 6 bases short and J 1 base short, with 6 bases between. CDR3 length: 13 residues. The CDR3 protein is CASRAGNTGELFF. As DNA, the CDR3 is TGTGCCAGCAGGGCAGGGAACACCGGGGAGCTGTTTTTT.

The CDR3 region is CASSPRLAGGTYEQYF. The CDR3 DNA reads TGTGCCAGCAGCCCCCGACTAGCGGGGGGAACCTACGAGCAGTACTTC. The V and J genes are TRBV7-8 and TRBJ2-7; TRBD2 matches 13 bases. In germline, CDR1 is SGHVS, CDR2 FQNEAQ. V was clipped by 5 bases and J by 2 bases; unmatched bases: 6. The CDR3 loop spans 16 amino acids.

V and J are TRBV19 and TRBJ2-5; D is undetermined. Trimming cost V 4 bases and J 6 bases, with 9 bases left between them. Germline CDR1 and CDR2: LNHDA and SQIVND (reference sequence). The CDR3 length is 12 residues. Here the CDR3 reads CASSTPRKTQYF. The CDR3 coding sequence is TGTGCCAGTAGTACCCCGAGGAAGACCCAGTACTTC.

This clone was detected many times. The rearrangement links TRBV6-6 to TRBJ1-3; no reliable D call. The V gene lost 7 bases and the J gene lost 0 bases, with 19 bases spanning the gap. The length of the CDR3 is 17 residues. In germline, CDR1 is MNHNY, CDR2 SVGAGI (reference sequence). The CDR3 reads CASTRGRAIGSGNTIYF. DNA of the CDR3: TGTGCCAGCACTCGAGGGAGGGCTATCGGCTCTGGAAACACCATATATTTT.

V usage is TRBV19 and J usage is TRBJ2-7, with TRBD2 matching over 8 bases. The CDR3 consists of 17 residues. The germline V gene has CDR1 LNHDA and CDR2 SQIVND (reference sequence). Trimming at V came to 2 bases and at J to 3 bases, leaving 12 bases not matched to a gene. The CDR3 is CASSISLSTSENYEQYF. In DNA, the CDR3 is TGTGCCAGTAGTATATCTTTATCGACTAGCGAAAACTACGAGCAGTACTTC.

The chain combines TRBV5-6 with TRBJ2-7; 9 bases match TRBD2. Germline values: CDR1 SGHDT, CDR2 YYEEEE. The V and J ends lost 2 bases and 0 bases, in that order; junction bases with no gene match: 6. The CDR3 length is 16 residues. CDR3 DNA: TGTGCCAGCAGCTTTGGACTAGCGAAAAGCTCCTACGAGCAGTACTTC. Translation gives CASSFGLAKSSYEQYF. The full variable domain, rest sourced from reference TRBV5-6 and TRBJ2-7, is DAGVTQSPTHLIKTRGQQVTLRCSPKSGHDTVSWYQQALGQGPQFIFQYYEEEERQRGNFPDRFSGHQFPNYSSELNVNALLLGDSALYLCASSFGLAKSSYEQYFGPGTRLTVT.

This chain joins TRBV3-1 (or the pseudogene TRBV3-2) and TRBJ1-1; D gene uncertain. The CDR3 totals 14 residues. The V and J ends lost 4 bases and 11 bases respectively, with 20 bases between them. Looked up from germline, CDR1 is LGHDT and CDR2 is YNNKEL (reference sequence). CDR3 region: CASSRSEVLWMAFF. The CDR3 nucleotides are TGTGCCAGCAGCCGGTCTGAGGTTTTGTGGATGGCTTTCTTT.

This clone has only a few counts. The CDR3 reads CASSPLTSTYEQYF. The CDR3 DNA reads TGTGCCAGCAGCCCTCTAACGAGCACCTACGAGCAGTACTTC. The genes are TRBV7-8 and TRBJ2-7, with no clear D. The V gene's germline CDR1 is SGHVS and CDR2 FQNEAQ. The CDR3 is 14 amino acids. V shed 5 bases and J shed 2 bases, with 13 bases lying between them.

The V and J genes are TRBV3-1 (or the pseudogene TRBV3-2) and TRBJ1-2, with 7 bases lining up with TRBD1. The ends lost 3 bases at V and 4 bases at J; junction bases unmatched: 5. The CDR3 runs 14 residues. Germline CDR1 reads LGHDT; CDR2 reads YNNKEL (reference sequence). CDR3 protein: CASSHGTVVYGYTF. The CDR3 bases are TGTGCCAGCAGCCATGGGACAGTAGTCTATGGCTACACCTTC.

The V call is TRBV5-1, the J call TRBJ2-7; D possibly corresponds to TRBD2 (5 bases). The CDR3 runs 14 residues. The V end lost 5 bases, the J end lost 3 bases, and 15 bases lay between the germline ends. CDR1 and CDR2 from the germline V gene are SGHRS and YFSETQ. The CDR3 region has the DNA TGCGCCAGCAGGAAAGCGGCAGATCTCTACGAGCAGTACTTC. It encodes CASRKAADLYEQYF.

The sample holds one count of this clone. The chain joins TRBV3-1 (or the pseudogene TRBV3-2) to TRBJ2-7, with 9 bases that match TRBD1. The CDR3 is 15 amino acids. Germline V gene sequence: CDR1 LGHDT, CDR2 YNNKEL (reference sequence). The junction had 6 bases not matched to a gene; V was cut back by 2 bases and J by 4 bases. The CDR3 reads CASSQMGQGRYEQYF. The DNA of the CDR3 is TGTGCCAGCAGCCAAATGGGACAGGGTAGATACGAGCAGTACTTC.

This clone was picked up a small number of times. The chain joins TRBV3-1 (or the pseudogene TRBV3-2) to TRBJ1-2; D may be TRBD1 (5 bases). V lost 1 base and J lost 4, with 13 bases in between. Germline CDR1 reads LGHDT; CDR2 reads YNNKEL (reference sequence). The CDR3 has 15 amino acids. This CDR3 reads CASSQVGVRGYGYTF. Written as DNA, the CDR3 is TGTGCCAGCAGCCAAGTGGGCGTAAGGGGCTATGGCTACACCTTC.

The chain carries TRBV30 and TRBJ1-6, with D perhaps TRBD1 (6 bases). The CDR3 length is 15 residues. Per germline, CDR1 GTSNPN and CDR2 SVGIG (reference sequence). Deletions cut 0 bases from V and 5 bases from J, with 11 bases between. The CDR3 sequence: CAWSVDRSNNSPLHF. The CDR3 bases are TGTGCCTGGAGTGTCGACAGGAGTAATAATTCACCCCTCCACTTT.

This sequence joins TRBV27 and TRBJ2-1, with TRBD1 matching over 8 bases. The CDR3 is made up of 14 amino acids. Losses at the gene ends were 5 bases for V and 8 bases for J; bases not matched to a gene: 8. CDR1 is MNHEY, CDR2 SMNVEV, per germline (reference sequence). As DNA, the CDR3 is TGTGCCAGCAGTGCCCGGACAGGGAACTATGAGCAGTTCTTC. Its protein is CASSARTGNYEQFF.

This clone appeared a few times. The genes are TRBV7-9 and TRBJ1-2, with D unclear. V was clipped by 4 bases and J by 5 bases, with 17 bases between them. CDR1 and CDR2 (germline): SEHNR, FQNEAQ (reference sequence). The CDR3 is 15 residues long. The CDR3 sequence: CASSSVDRGTYGYTF. The DNA for the CDR3 is TGTGCCAGCAGCTCTGTTGACCGGGGAACTTATGGCTACACCTTC.

The chain combines TRBV5-1 with TRBJ2-3; weak D call: TRBD2 (5 bases). V shed 5 bases and J shed 4 bases, with 11 bases lying between them. Germline V lookup: CDR1 SGHRS, CDR2 YFSETQ. The CDR3 is 13 amino acids. The CDR3 region has the DNA TGCGCCAGCAGATGGGAGACGTCAGATACGCAGTATTTT. Translating it yields CASRWETSDTQYF.

The V gene is TRBV3-1 (or the pseudogene TRBV3-2), the J gene TRBJ2-3; 12 bases are shared with TRBD2. Germline V gene data show CDR1 as LGHDT and CDR2 as YNNKEL (reference sequence). V trimming: 0 bases; J trimming: 2 bases; junction bases outside the gene matches: 6. The CDR3 sequence is 18 residues long. The CDR3 DNA is TGTGCCAGCAGCCAAGATCTCGGGACTAGCGGGTCCACAGATACGCAGTATTTT. Protein sequence: CASSQDLGTSGSTDTQYF.

The gene calls are TRBV5-6 and TRBJ2-1; no clear D. The CDR3 length is 14 residues. CDR1 and CDR2 from the germline V gene are SGHDT and YYEEEE. V was cut by 4 bases and J by 8 bases, with 16 bases left in between. The CDR3 loop reads CASSDGPHWHEQFF. DNA of the CDR3: TGTGCCAGCAGCGATGGGCCTCATTGGCATGAGCAGTTCTTC.

The V and J genes are TRBV27 and TRBJ1-2; D possibly corresponds to TRBD1 (5 bases). Germline assignment: CDR1 MNHEY and CDR2 SMNVEV (reference sequence). The germline V and J ends were trimmed by 2 bases and 4 bases, with 14 bases remaining between them. The CDR3 extends over 15 amino acids. CDR3 sequence reads: CASSLPQTDPYGYTF. The CDR3 nucleotides are TGTGCCAGCAGTTTACCGCAGACAGATCCCTATGGCTACACCTTC.